Listed below are T cell receptor beta chains from one sample, sequenced in a study of T cell changes during pregnancy in multiple sclerosis. Some clones are missing from TCRdb's copy, which holds only in-frame ones; the method was immunoSEQ multiplex PCR. Here the sample spans 46,000 or so clones, 85% to 95% being singletons. Material: CD8+ T cells from peripheral blood mononuclear cells, obtained after pregnancy. These receptors were obtained from a female donor with multiple sclerosis, enrolled in a pregnancy study. Both conserved end residues are part of each CDR3. A D gene is named only where the DNA matches it firmly. The size entry is marked missing in some rows and otherwise reads once, few, many or a size class.

>15|NA|TRBV28|NA|TRBJ2-5
CASSPLGGDGETQYF
TGTGCCAGCAGCCCGTTAGGGGGAGATGGTGAGACCCAGTACTTC
>16|TRBD1|TRBV11-1|NA|TRBJ2-7
CASSLGRVGQVYEQYF
TGTGCCAGCAGCTTAGGACGAGTGGGACAGGTCTACGAGCAGTACTTC
>17|TRBD2|TRBV29-1|NA|TRBJ2-2
CSVAAGTSGPNTGELFF
TGCAGCGTTGCGGCCGGGACTAGCGGGCCGAACACCGGGGAGCTGTTTTTT
>16|TRBD1|TRBV28|NA|TRBJ2-7
CASSSPTGTGSYEQYF
TGTGCCAGCAGCTCTCCCACCGGGACAGGGTCCTACGAGCAGTACTTC
>15|NA|TRBV4-2|once|TRBJ1-5
CASSLIGAEDQPQHF
TGTGCCAGCAGCCTCATCGGAGCCGAGGATCAGCCCCAGCATTTT
>13|NA|TRBV19|NA|TRBJ1-1
CASMRTANTEAFF
TGTGCCAGCATGAGGACAGCGAACACTGAAGCTTTCTTT
>16|TRBD1|TRBV27|NA|TRBJ1-1
CASSSRRTGGFTEAFF
TGTGCCAGCAGCTCCCGAAGGACAGGGGGCTTCACTGAAGCTTTCTTT
>15|TRBD2|TRBV7-9|NA|TRBJ2-1
CASSPLGRGVGEQFF
TGTGCCAGCAGCCCCCTTGGGCGGGGGGTGGGTGAGCAGTTCTTC
>15|NA|TRBV28|NA|TRBJ1-5
CASIMGARGNQPQHF
TGTGCCAGCATCATGGGGGCGCGGGGCAATCAGCCCCAGCATTTT
>16|TRBD2|TRBV7-9|NA|TRBJ2-3
CASSLREGYAADTQYF
TGTGCCAGCAGCTTAAGGGAGGGTTATGCAGCAGATACGCAGTATTTT
>14|NA|TRBV9|NA|TRBJ2-3
CASSVVKSTDTQYF
TGTGCCAGCAGCGTAGTAAAATCGACAGATACGCAGTATTTT
>14|TRBD1|TRBV10-3|NA|TRBJ1-1
CAISQGQGNTEAFF
TGTGCCATCAGTCAGGGACAGGGGAACACTGAAGCTTTCTTT
>14|NA|TRBV25-1|once|TRBJ1-1
CASSEYERNTEAFF
TGTGCCAGCAGTGAATATGAGAGAAACACTGAAGCTTTCTTT
>16|NA|TRBV21-1|NA|TRBJ2-7
CASSKKGETGGYEQYF
TGTGCCAGCAGCAAAAAAGGAGAGACAGGGGGCTACGAGCAGTACTTC
>15|NA|TRBV15|NA|TRBJ2-7
CATSREGGQHYEQYF
TGTGCCACCAGCAGAGAAGGAGGACAGCACTACGAGCAGTACTTC
>17|TRBD2|TRBV25-1|NA|TRBJ2-7
CASSERGSGRASYEQYF
TGTGCCAGCAGTGAACGGGGTAGCGGGAGGGCCTCCTACGAGCAGTACTTC
>13|NA|TRBV7-2|NA|TRBJ1-3
CASSLSSGNTIYF
TGTGCCAGCAGCTTAAGCTCAGGAAACACCATATATTTT
>14|TRBD1|TRBV30|few|TRBJ1-1
CAWRGTGGNAEAFF
TGTGCCTGGAGGGGTACAGGGGGCAACGCTGAAGCTTTCTTT
>15|NA|TRBV2|NA|TRBJ2-5
CASSVRSGQGETQYF
TGTGCCAGCAGTGTTAGGTCAGGACAAGGAGAGACCCAGTACTTC
>14|NA|TRBV25-1|NA|TRBJ1-2
CASGGGRALYGYTF
TGTGCCAGCGGGGGGGGCAGGGCCCTCTATGGCTACACCTTC
>15|TRBD1|TRBV27|NA|TRBJ1-2
CASSVGTGGYYGYTF
TGTGCCAGCAGTGTAGGGACAGGGGGTTACTATGGCTACACCTTC
>15|TRBD1|TRBV6-5|NA|TRBJ1-1
CASSTSQGGTREAFF
TGTGCCAGCAGCACTTCCCAGGGGGGAACACGAGAAGCTTTCTTT
>14|NA|TRBV12-5|NA|TRBJ1-5
CASGFHDRNQPQHF
TGTGCTAGTGGTTTCCACGACAGGAATCAGCCCCAGCATTTT
>16|TRBD2|TRBV10-2|NA|TRBJ2-1
CASSGGRGATYNEQFF
TGCGCCAGCAGTGGCGGGCGGGGGGCCACATACAATGAGCAGTTCTTC
>17|NA|TRBV2|NA|TRBJ2-1
CASTLLQMDSSYNEQFF
TGTGCCAGCACGCTTTTACAGATGGATAGCTCCTACAATGAGCAGTTCTTC
>16|TRBD1|TRBV6-6|NA|TRBJ1-5
CASSRQGRYSNQPQHF
TGTGCCAGCAGCCGACAGGGAAGATATAGCAATCAGCCCCAGCATTTT
>17|NA|TRBV7-9|NA|TRBJ2-6
CASSPRDTSSGANVLTF
TGTGCCAGCAGCCCCAGGGACACCAGCTCTGGGGCCAACGTCCTGACTTTC
>16|TRBD2|TRBV6-4|NA|TRBJ2-3
CASSDDTSGREDTQYF
TGTGCCAGCAGTGACGATACTAGCGGGCGAGAGGATACGCAGTATTTT
>14|NA|TRBV5-1|NA|TRBJ1-1
CASSLAPGETEAFF
TGCGCCAGCAGCTTGGCCCCTGGTGAGACTGAAGCTTTCTTT
>16|NA|TRBV5-1|NA|TRBJ2-2
CASSIYRELSTGELFF
TGCGCCAGCAGCATCTACAGGGAATTGAGCACCGGGGAGCTGTTTTTT
>14|NA|TRBV2|NA|TRBJ2-7
CASSEAQKNYEQYF
TGTGCCAGCAGTGAGGCCCAAAAAAACTACGAGCAGTACTTC
>15|NA|TRBV7-9|NA|TRBJ2-7
CASSGQTVSSYEQYF
TGTGCCAGCAGCGGTCAAACAGTCAGCTCCTACGAGCAGTACTTC
>13|NA|TRBV6-5|NA|TRBJ2-1
CASSFASYNEQFF
TGTGCCAGCAGTTTTGCGTCCTACAATGAGCAGTTCTTC
>16|NA|TRBV7-2|NA|TRBJ2-7
CASSFTSRGVVYEQYF
TGTGCCAGCAGCTTCACCTCCAGGGGGGTAGTCTACGAGCAGTACTTC
>15|NA|TRBV29-1|NA|TRBJ2-7
CSVIPRESARYEQYF
TGCAGCGTCATACCCCGGGAGAGCGCCCGCTACGAGCAGTACTTC
>12|NA|TRBV7-9|NA|TRBJ2-1
CASDRDYNEQFF
TGTGCCAGCGATCGGGATTACAATGAGCAGTTCTTC
>17|NA|TRBV9|NA|TRBJ2-2
CASSVARQGTNTGELFF
TGTGCCAGCAGCGTAGCCCGGCAGGGAACGAACACCGGGGAGCTGTTTTTT
>14|NA|TRBV6-5|NA|TRBJ2-7
CASSYSTEVNEQYF
TGTGCCAGCAGTTACTCGACAGAGGTGAACGAGCAGTACTTC
>15|TRBD2|TRBV6-4|NA|TRBJ2-3
CASSELAGSTDTQYF
TGTGCCAGCAGTGAACTAGCGGGGAGCACAGATACGCAGTATTTT
>14|TRBD1|TRBV6-1|NA|TRBJ2-2
CAGRGQGETGELFF
TGTGCCGGAAGGGGACAGGGAGAAACCGGGGAGCTGTTTTTT
>14|NA|TRBV27|NA|TRBJ1-1
CASSYGRGNTEAFF
TGTGCCAGCAGTTATGGGAGAGGGAACACTGAAGCTTTCTTT
>16|TRBD1|TRBV25-1|NA|TRBJ1-6
CASSDGGQAFNSPLHF
TGTGCCAGCAGTGACGGCGGACAGGCCTTTAATTCACCCCTCCACTTT
>15|TRBD1|TRBV4-3|NA|TRBJ1-1
CASSHLPGQGTEAFF
TGCGCCAGCAGCCACTTACCGGGACAGGGCACTGAAGCTTTCTTT
>15|NA|TRBV30|NA|TRBJ2-3
CAWSVLITSTDTQYF
TGTGCCTGGAGTGTATTAATCACTAGCACAGATACGCAGTATTTT
>12|NA|TRBV9|NA|TRBJ2-1
CASSVLHSEQFF
TGTGCCAGCAGCGTCCTCCACTCTGAGCAGTTCTTC
>15|TRBD1|TRBV7-9|NA|TRBJ2-5
CASSSRDRRQETQYF
TGTGCCAGCAGCTCCCGGGACAGGCGCCAAGAGACCCAGTACTTC